The present entry profiles one T cell receptor (beta chain) with its context. The antigen is unknown. This sample is drawn from a study of T cell responses to AZD1222 COVID-19 vaccine. Germline V lookup: CDR1 SGHDT, CDR2 YYEEEE. The junction had 7 bases not matched to a gene; V was cut back by 4 bases and J by 2 bases. The CDR3 has 16 residues. Sequenced by immunoSEQ multiplex PCR; TCRdb stores in-frame clones only, minus some. The table has about 110,000 clones, roughly 88% seen once. Whole-study findings and limits: Only a handful of AZD1222 recipients tested seropositive at baseline.

This sequence originates from an adult who received the AZD1222 COVID-19 vaccine. Here the sequenced sample was peripheral blood, taken 28 days after the second AZD1222 dose. The chain joins TRBV5-6 to TRBJ2-1; 9 bases match TRBD1. The CDR3 DNA reads TGTGCCAGCAGCACAGCCGGGACAGGGACCTACAATGAGCAGTTCTTC. Protein sequence: CASSTAGTGTYNEQFF. Drawing the rest from reference TRBV5-6 and TRBJ2-1, the complete variable domain is DAGVTQSPTHLIKTRGQQVTLRCSPKSGHDTVSWYQQALGQGPQFIFQYYEEEERQRGNFPDRFSGHQFPNYSSELNVNALLLGDSALYLCASSTAGTGTYNEQFFGPGTRLTVL.